The 23 T cell receptor beta chains presented below share a single source sample, sequenced in a study of low-dose radiotherapy and immunotherapy resistance in tumors. TRAV- and TRBV-specific primers were used for first-strand cDNA, which covered alpha and beta chains. Amplification, which lasted approximately 19 PCR cycles, used a constant-region primer and V-primer adapter to amplify TCRs. TCRdb reprocessed the reads via MiXCR and lists one record per CDR3 protein. The data hold 95,000 to 100,000 distinct CDR3 sequences, with around 21% observed a single time. Described time point: after trial treatment. Treatment described: LDRT plus nivolumab, ipilimumab, low-dose cyclophosphamide and aspirin (RACIN trial). This sample comprised PBMCs, obtained after low-dose radiotherapy plus immunotherapy. These receptors originate from a male donor with prostate cancer.

In its sample, this clonotype was seen once. V and J are TRBV10-2 and TRBJ2-4; 13 bases fit TRBD2. Germline V CDR1 and CDR2: WSHSY, SAAADI. With 4 bases clipped from V and 8 bases from J, the junction kept 5 bases outside the gene matches. The CDR3 sequence is 15 residues long. The CDR3 loop reads CASSVTSGGVDIQYF. For the CDR3, the DNA is TGCGCCAGCAGTGTTACTAGCGGGGGGGTGGACATTCAGTACTTC.

There are many counts of this clonotype. The V call is TRBV20-1, the J call TRBJ2-7, with 11 bases identical to TRBD2. Looked up from germline, CDR1 is DFQATT and CDR2 is SNEGSKA (reference sequence). Trimming at V came to 1 base and at J to 3 bases, leaving 11 bases not matched to a gene. This CDR3 comprises 17 residues. CDR3 DNA: TGCAGTGCTAGAGGAGGGACTAGCGGCGGAAAAATCTACGAGCAGTACTTC. As protein: CSARGGTSGGKIYEQYF.

This sequence joins TRBV5-1 and TRBJ2-5; tentative D call: TRBD2 (5 bases). V was pared by 4 bases and J by 7 bases, with 14 bases between. The CDR3 is made up of 13 amino acids. The V gene's germline CDR1 is SGHRS and CDR2 YFSETQ. CDR3 sequence (DNA): TGCGCCAGCAGCGCGGACTCCAAGGGGACCCAGTACTTC. As protein: CASSADSKGTQYF.

The V call is TRBV14, the J call TRBJ2-1, with 13 bases that match TRBD2. CDR1 is SGHDN, CDR2 FVKESK, per germline. The CDR3 extends over 15 amino acids. The ends lost 8 bases at V and 3 bases at J; junction bases unmatched: 4. The CDR3 coding sequence is TGTGCCAGCGGGCGGACTAGCGGGGGCTACAATGAGCAGTTCTTC. It specifies CASGRTSGGYNEQFF.

At least ten counts were recorded for this clonotype. V usage is TRBV6-2 or TRBV6-3 and J usage is TRBJ1-5; tentative D call: TRBD1 (6 bases). From germline, CDR1 is MNHEY and CDR2 SVGEGT. V was pared by 6 bases and J by 5 bases, with 14 bases between. The CDR3 consists of 14 residues. DNA for the CDR3: TGTGCCAGCAGAAGGGGGGACACCCATCAGCCCCAGCATTTT. It yields the protein CASRRGDTHQPQHF.

This clonotype was found many times. V is TRBV25-1 and J is TRBJ2-7, with 11 bases that match TRBD1. V shed 2 bases and J 5 bases; nucleotides not matched to a gene: 5. The CDR3 is made up of 15 amino acids. CDR1 MGHDK and CDR2 SYGVNS come from the germline V gene. The CDR3 region is CASSEPGTGGNEQYF. CDR3 coding DNA: TGTGCCAGCAGTGAACCCGGGACAGGGGGGAACGAGCAGTACTTC.

This clonotype was counted at least ten times. V and J are TRBV7-6 and TRBJ2-1; 7 bases fit TRBD1. CDR3 length: 17 amino acids. The V and J ends lost 5 bases and 0 bases, in that order; junction bases with no gene match: 10. The germline V gene encodes CDR1 SGHVS and CDR2 FNYEAQ. CDR3: CASSTATGFDSYNEQFF. CDR3 nucleotide sequence: TGTGCCAGCAGCACCGCGACAGGGTTTGACTCCTACAATGAGCAGTTCTTC. The full variable domain, rest sourced from reference TRBV7-6 and TRBJ2-1, is GAGVSQSPRYKVTKRGQDVALRCDPISGHVSLYWYRQALGQGPEFLTYFNYEAQQDKSGLPNDRFSAERPEGSISTLTIQRTEQRDSAMYRCASSTATGFDSYNEQFFGPGTRLTVL.

Many counts were recorded for this clonotype. The gene calls are TRBV5-6 and TRBJ2-3; 9 positions match TRBD1. Germline V CDR1 and CDR2: SGHDT, YYEEEE. The CDR3 is 13 amino acids. The V and J ends lost 3 bases and 6 bases, in that order; junction bases with no gene match: 2. CDR3 amino acids: CASSSGTGDTQYF. CDR3 coding DNA: TGTGCCAGCAGCTCCGGGACAGGGGATACGCAGTATTTT.

This clonotype was counted a few times. The chain has TRBV5-6 and TRBJ2-1; a possible D gene is TRBD2 (6 bases). Germline CDR1 is SGHDT and CDR2 is YYEEEE. Trimming stripped 4 bases from V and 3 bases from J, with 14 bases between. The CDR3 sequence is 15 residues long. CDR3 nucleotides: TGTGCCAGCAGCCTGTGGGGGACTCGCTACAATGAGCAGTTCTTC. Protein: CASSLWGTRYNEQFF.

To note about this clonotype: Likely a read error: the CDR3 ends without its conserved phenylalanine or tryptophan. The rearrangement uses TRBV6-6 and TRBJ2-5; 9 bases are a match to TRBD2. The CDR3 runs 17 residues. The V and J ends lost 5 bases and 6 bases, in that order; junction bases with no gene match: 16. Germline CDR1 MNHNY, CDR2 SVGAGI (reference sequence). The CDR3: CASSREDPGLAVQTQYS. Here the CDR3 DNA reads TGTGCCAGCAGTCGAGAAGATCCGGGACTAGCTGTGCAGACCCAGTACTCC.

This chain connects TRBV7-2 to TRBJ2-7, with D tentatively TRBD2 (5 bases). The CDR3 is made up of 15 amino acids. Germline V gene sequence: CDR1 SGHTA, CDR2 FQGNSA. Trimming pared 3 bases from V and 3 bases from J, leaving 15 bases between. CDR3 in amino acids: CASSFQVTAGYEQYF. DNA for the CDR3: TGTGCCAGCAGCTTTCAAGTAACGGCGGGCTACGAGCAGTACTTC.

The table lists this clonotype with many counts. The V gene is TRBV12-2, the J gene TRBJ1-1; the tabulated D call, TRBD1, remains unverified against the DNA. TRBV12-2 is a recognized pseudogene. The length of the CDR3 is 15 residues. CDR3 bases: TGTGCAAGTCGCTTGGGGACAGAGGGAAGCGTTGAAGCTTTCTTT. Residues: CASRLGTEGSVEAFF.

This clonotype was counted ten times or more. CDR3 region: CASSVPVSNQPQHF. The CDR3 coding sequence is TGTGCCAGCAGCGTTCCGGTTAGCAATCAGCCCCAGCATTTT. V and J are TRBV11-2 and TRBJ1-5; D ambiguous. Trimming shortened V by 5 bases and J by 0 bases, and 8 bases separated the two germline ends. CDR1 is SGHAT and CDR2 is FQNNGV in the germline V gene. CDR3 length: 14 amino acids.

This clonotype was observed a few times. V and J are TRBV12-3 or TRBV12-4 and TRBJ2-5; TRBD2 aligns across 11 bases. With 3 bases clipped from V and 5 bases from J, the junction kept 5 bases outside the gene matches. The CDR3 is 15 amino acids. The CDR3 coding sequence is TGTGCCAGCAGTTTGCTAGCGGGGGGCGGGGAGACCCAGTACTTC. Residues: CASSLLAGGGETQYF.

As concerns this clonotype: This likely reflects a read error, since a far larger clone is one base away. The gene calls are TRBV7-2 and TRBJ2-1, with D maybe TRBD2 (5 bases). CDR3 length: 13 residues. The germline gives CDR1 SGHTA, CDR2 FQGNSA. CDR3 amino acids: CASSLATSAGQFF. The DNA for the CDR3 is TGTGCCAGCAGCCTAGCTACTTCGGCGGGGCAGTTCTTC.

At least ten counts were recorded for this clonotype. The chain has TRBV14 and TRBJ2-7; perhaps TRBD1 as D (5 bases). V was shortened by 5 bases and J by 0 bases, with 14 bases between the two germline ends. The CDR3 is 15 residues long. Germline CDR1 reads SGHDN; CDR2 reads FVKESK. In nucleotides, the CDR3 is TGTGCCAGCAGCTCCCTGGACACCCTCTCCTACGAGCAGTACTTC. The encoded protein is CASSSLDTLSYEQYF.

Ten or more counts support this clonotype. The chain carries TRBV7-6 and TRBJ2-1, with 8 bases identical to TRBD2. CDR1 and CDR2 from the germline V gene are SGHVS and FNYEAQ. CDR3 size: 17 residues. V dropped 5 bases and J dropped 11; count of bases not matched to a gene: 20. The CDR3 loop is CASSAEWGRGDVLKQFF. CDR3 nucleotide sequence: TGTGCCAGCAGCGCCGAGTGGGGGCGGGGGGACGTCTTAAAGCAGTTCTTC.

Concerning this clonotype: Only one base separates this from a far larger clonotype, so it likely reflects a read error. In this CDR3 the conserved last residue, phenylalanine or tryptophan, is missing, so a read error is likely. The chain recombines TRBV6-2 or TRBV6-3 with TRBJ1-2; the D gene is possibly TRBD1 (5 bases). CDR3 length equals 12 residues. Trimming took off 7 bases at V and 6 bases at J, with 12 bases between the two ends. Germline CDR1 is MNHEY and CDR2 is SVGEGT. This CDR3 reads CASMRGPHGYTL. CDR3 in DNA: TGTGCCAGCATGCGGGGACCCCATGGCTACACCCTC.

This clonotype appeared many times. The chain has TRBV19 and TRBJ2-2; D not resolved. V was trimmed by 5 bases and J by 4 bases, leaving 11 bases between them. CDR1 and CDR2 from the germline V gene are LNHDA and SQIVND (reference sequence). There are 14 residues in the CDR3. For the CDR3, the DNA is TGTGCCAGTAGTGTAAGACCGAGCACCGGGGAGCTGTTTTTT. Amino acid sequence: CASSVRPSTGELFF.

This clonotype was recorded many times. The V and J genes are TRBV7-2 and TRBJ2-3; perhaps TRBD1 as D (6 bases). Trimming took off 5 bases at V and 3 bases at J, with 9 bases between the two ends. CDR1 and CDR2 (germline): SGHTA, FQGNSA. The CDR3 spans 13 residues. CDR3 sequence (DNA): TGTGCCAGCAGCCAAACAGGGACAGATACGCAGTATTTT. Amino acids: CASSQTGTDTQYF.

The chain uses TRBV5-4 and TRBJ1-1; no definite D call. The CDR3 has 18 amino acids. Trimming left V 3 bases short and J 1 base short, with 22 bases between. CDR1 is SGHNT, CDR2 YYREEE, per germline (reference sequence). CDR3 sequence reads: CASSSRLYMNSPNTEAFF. In DNA, the CDR3 is TGTGCCAGCAGCTCCAGACTTTACATGAACAGCCCGAACACTGAAGCTTTCTTT. The variable domain in full, with the rest retrieved from reference TRBV5-4 and TRBJ1-1, is ETGVTQSPTHLIKTRGQQVTLRCSSQSGHNTVSWYQQALGQGPQFIFQYYREEENGRGNFPPRFSGLQFPNYSSELNVNALELDDSALYLCASSSRLYMNSPNTEAFFGQGTRLTVV.

The chain couples TRBV28 to TRBJ2-5; D not resolved. Trimming stripped 8 bases from V and 0 bases from J, with 13 bases between. This CDR3 contains 14 residues. CDR1 MDHEN and CDR2 SYDVKM come from the germline V gene. For the CDR3, the DNA is TGTGCCAGCGAGGCCTCAGATTACCAAGAGACCCAGTACTTC. Translation: CASEASDYQETQYF.

This clonotype was detected ten times or more. The V and J genes are TRBV20-1 and TRBJ2-5; the D gene is possibly TRBD1 (6 bases). Trimming shortened V by 0 bases and J by 5 bases, and 19 bases separated the two germline ends. CDR3 length: 16 amino acids. Germline loops: CDR1 DFQATT, CDR2 SNEGSKA (reference sequence). The CDR3, as DNA: TGCAGTGCTAGAGATCAGGGCGCTCCTACAGGGGAGACCCAGTACTTC. It codes for CSARDQGAPTGETQYF.